These 16 T cell receptor beta chains originate from one sample sequenced in a study of glioma-infiltrating T cells after dendritic cell vaccination. Time point described: after dendritic cell vaccination, including at tumor progression/relapse. The repertoire was sequenced with immunoSEQ multiplex PCR; TCRdb's copy has only in-frame clones and lacks some. Of more than 85,000 clones in the sample, around 90% were seen once. This sample comprised blood, obtained after dendritic cell vaccination. The receptors originated from a human donor with glioblastoma.

The gene calls are TRBV2 and TRBJ1-2; the D gene is possibly TRBD1 (5 bases). Trimming pared 5 bases from V and 6 bases from J, leaving 19 bases between. This CDR3 has 15 amino acids. Germline V CDR1 and CDR2: SNHLY, FYNNEI. CDR3 DNA: TGTGCCAGCAGTATCGAAGGTTGGGGCAGAAATGGCTACACCTTC. Residues: CASSIEGWGRNGYTF.

This clone occurred once. V gene TRBV7-2 combines with J gene TRBJ2-3; 16 positions match TRBD2. V lost 5 bases to trimming and J lost 1 base; unmatched junction nucleotides: 9. CDR1 is SGHTA, CDR2 FQGNSA, per germline. This CDR3 region has 19 residues. The CDR3 loop is CASSPSGLAGGLRTDTQYF. In nucleotides, the CDR3 is TGTGCCAGCAGCCCCTCGGGACTAGCGGGGGGGCTACGCACAGATACGCAGTATTTT.

The chain links TRBV6-5 to TRBJ1-1, with D possibly TRBD1 on 5 matching bases. The germline CDR1 and CDR2 sequences are MNHEY and SVGAGI. This CDR3 comprises 12 residues. Trimming pared 8 bases from V and 2 bases from J, leaving 9 bases between. Here the CDR3 reads CASRRTNTEAFF. DNA for the CDR3: TGTGCCAGCCGACGGACAAACACTGAAGCTTTCTTT.

The chain couples TRBV10-3 to TRBJ2-1, with a tentative D call TRBD2 (6 bases). Germline V CDR1 and CDR2: ENHRY, SYGVKD. Trimming took 6 bases from V and 10 from J, leaving 13 bases between them. The CDR3 contains 12 residues. The CDR3 bases are TGTGCCATCAGCCCACTAGCTCAAGAGCAGTTCTTC. Protein: CAISPLAQEQFF.

This chain joins TRBV5-1 and TRBJ2-3, with TRBD2 matching 9 bases. The CDR3 totals 16 residues. Germline CDR1 reads SGHRS; CDR2 reads YFSETQ. V lost 4 bases, J lost 2 bases, and 8 bases stayed unmatched. As DNA, the CDR3 is TGCGCCAGCAGCCCGCGTCTAGCGGGAAACACAGATACGCAGTATTTT. Residues: CASSPRLAGNTDTQYF.

The chain joins TRBV6-1 to TRBJ2-1; 13 bases agree with TRBD2. Germline CDR1 reads MNHNS; CDR2 reads SASEGT. This CDR3 is built from 15 residues. V was clipped by 6 bases and J by 6 bases; unmatched bases: 5. In DNA form, the CDR3 reads TGTGCCAGCAGGACCGGGACTAGCGGGGTCAATGAGCAGTTCTTC. Its translation is CASRTGTSGVNEQFF.

This sequence joins TRBV9 and TRBJ1-2; 10 bases agree with TRBD1. The germline V gene has CDR1 SGDLS and CDR2 YYNGEE. The J segment lost 3 bases and the V segment lost 3 bases, leaving 2 bases of the junction unmatched. There are 14 residues in the CDR3. This CDR3 is CASSGGQGDYGYTF. The CDR3 coding sequence is TGTGCCAGCAGCGGCGGACAGGGGGACTATGGCTACACCTTC.

This chain joins TRBV2 and TRBJ2-7, with TRBD2 as a possible D gene (5 bases). Trimming shortened V by 4 bases and J by 0 bases, and 7 bases separated the two germline ends. CDR1 and CDR2 from the germline V gene are SNHLY and FYNNEI. CDR3 length: 13 amino acids. The CDR3 DNA reads as TGTGCCAGCAGTGTACGGGACTCCTACGAGCAGTACTTC. Residues: CASSVRDSYEQYF.

This chain connects TRBV27 to TRBJ1-4; unclear D gene. Trimming removed 6 bases at V and 4 bases at J, with 15 bases between. The length of the CDR3 is 15 residues. Germline V gene data show CDR1 as MNHEY and CDR2 as SMNVEV (reference sequence). The CDR3 protein is CASSPERGGNEKLFF. CDR3 sequence (DNA): TGTGCCAGCAGCCCAGAACGGGGTGGTAATGAAAAACTGTTTTTT.

The V call is TRBV5-8, the J call TRBJ2-3; 15 positions agree with TRBD2. CDR3 length: 15 residues. The germline V gene has CDR1 SGHTS and CDR2 YDEGEE. V lost 4 bases, J lost 7 bases, and 4 bases stayed unmatched. The CDR3 DNA reads TGTGCCAGCAGCGGCGGGACTAGCGGGAGGCATACGCAGTATTTT. Protein: CASSGGTSGRHTQYF.

The chain couples TRBV5-1 to TRBJ1-1, with D possibly being TRBD1 (6 bases). CDR1 is SGHRS, CDR2 YFSETQ, per germline. The CDR3 has 15 residues. The germline V and J ends were trimmed by 7 bases and 5 bases, with 21 bases remaining between them. The CDR3 region is CASGLEGGGRTEAFF. The CDR3 DNA reads as TGCGCCAGCGGACTAGAGGGGGGGGGCAGAACTGAAGCTTTCTTT. The whole variable domain, filled in from reference TRBV5-1 and TRBJ1-1, reads KAGVTQTPRYLIKTRGQQVTLSCSPISGHRSVSWYQQTPGQGLQFLFEYFSETQRNKGNFPGRFSGRQFSNSRSEMNVSTLELGDSALYLCASGLEGGGRTEAFFGQGTRLTVV.

The chain couples TRBV9 to TRBJ2-7; tentative D call: TRBD1 (5 bases). Trimming took 0 bases from V and 3 from J, leaving 10 bases between them. This CDR3 is 14 amino acids long. CDR1 and CDR2 from the germline V gene are SGDLS and YYNGEE. CDR3 region: CASSVDRTHYEQYF. As DNA, the CDR3 is TGTGCCAGCAGCGTAGACAGGACCCACTACGAGCAGTACTTC. The entire variable domain, with the rest obtained from reference TRBV9 and TRBJ2-7, is as follows: DSGVTQTPKHLITATGQRVTLRCSPRSGDLSVYWYQQSLDQGLQFLIQYYNGEERAKGNILERFSAQQFPDLHSELNLSSLELGDSALYFCASSVDRTHYEQYFGPGTRLTVT.

The chain employs TRBV9 and TRBJ1-5; 8 bases are a match to TRBD1. The CDR3 spans 16 residues. The germline V gene encodes CDR1 SGDLS and CDR2 YYNGEE. V was pared by 0 bases and J by 7 bases, with 9 bases of the junction left unmatched. The CDR3 coding sequence is TGTGCCAGCAGCGTAGGGGCAGGGGGCGTGGGCCAGCCCCAGCATTTT. This encodes CASSVGAGGVGQPQHF. Supplemented by reference TRBV9 and TRBJ1-5, the full variable domain reads DSGVTQTPKHLITATGQRVTLRCSPRSGDLSVYWYQQSLDQGLQFLIQYYNGEERAKGNILERFSAQQFPDLHSELNLSSLELGDSALYFCASSVGAGGVGQPQHFGDGTRLSIL.

This chain uses TRBV5-1 with TRBJ2-7; 7 nucleotides align to TRBD1. J was trimmed by 5 bases and V by 4 bases; bases with no gene match: 9. The CDR3 has 14 amino acids. Germline V gene sequence: CDR1 SGHRS, CDR2 YFSETQ. As DNA, the CDR3 is TGCGCCAGCAGCGACGGGACAGCAACAGACGAGCAGTACTTC. Protein product: CASSDGTATDEQYF.

The CDR3 is CASSETGLNSPLHF. As DNA, the CDR3 is TGTGCCAGCAGTGAAACAGGGCTTAATTCACCCCTCCACTTT. V gene TRBV9 combines with J gene TRBJ1-6, with D possibly TRBD1 on 6 matching bases. The CDR3 sequence is 14 residues long. The germline gives CDR1 SGDLS, CDR2 YYNGEE. V lost 5 bases and J lost 6, with 12 bases in between.

This clone came up once. The rearrangement uses TRBV2 and TRBJ1-2, with D possibly being TRBD1 (5 bases). Trimming pared 6 bases from V and 4 bases from J, leaving 15 bases between. CDR3 size: 14 residues. In germline, CDR1 is SNHLY, CDR2 FYNNEI. The CDR3, as DNA: TGTGCCAGCAGCGCAGGGAATTGGGGCTATGGCTACACCTTC. Encoded protein: CASSAGNWGYGYTF.